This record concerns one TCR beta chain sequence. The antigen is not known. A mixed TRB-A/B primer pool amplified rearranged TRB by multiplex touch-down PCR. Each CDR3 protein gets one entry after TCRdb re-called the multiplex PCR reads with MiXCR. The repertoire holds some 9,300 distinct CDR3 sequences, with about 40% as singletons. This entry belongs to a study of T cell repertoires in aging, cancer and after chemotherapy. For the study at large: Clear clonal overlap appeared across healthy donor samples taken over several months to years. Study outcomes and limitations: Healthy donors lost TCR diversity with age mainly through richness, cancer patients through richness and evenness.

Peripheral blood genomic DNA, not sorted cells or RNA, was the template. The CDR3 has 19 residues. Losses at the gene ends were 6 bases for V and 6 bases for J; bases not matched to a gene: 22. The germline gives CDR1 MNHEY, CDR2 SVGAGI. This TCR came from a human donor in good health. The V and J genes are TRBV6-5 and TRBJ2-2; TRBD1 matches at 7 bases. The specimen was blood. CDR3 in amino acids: CASRTTLTGTPYSAGELFF. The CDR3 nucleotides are TGTGCCAGCAGAACTACATTGACAGGGACACCTTATTCGGCCGGGGAGCTGTTTTTT.